The subject of this entry is one T cell receptor (beta chain). Its antigen target is currently unknown. Base quality data are lacking; no much larger clone is found one base away. TCRbeta CDR3 regions were amplified from genomic DNA by means of the immunoSEQ Assay, a bias-controlled multiplex PCR. The study's own analysis went as follows. The number of nucleated cells in each sample was estimated by amplification of reference gene primers within the assay. Sequence reads were collapsed and filtered to measure the absolute abundance of every unique TCRbeta CDR3 rearrangement. For each sample, productive Simpson clonality was calculated as the square root of Simpson's diversity index over productive rearrangements. In its TCRdb copy, this immuneACCESS table keeps in-frame sequences only and misses some clones. Where compared with another copy, unresolved V genes explain less than half of these, and the others have no known cause. The V and J calls and clone size come from that table; D and trimming were worked out from the DNA. This sample comprises roughly 330,000 clones, over 75% of them detected only once. Together, the top ten hold 3.5% to 4% of the sample.

These data belong to a study of blood T cell repertoires in COVID-19 (dated by TCRdb to about 2020). Some background on the complete study: Collaborator samples came from the United States, Italy and Spain and covered acute and convalescent phases of COVID-19. The repertoires were made available in a free public database intended to serve as a resource for research on the immune response to SARS-CoV-2. The material from the prospective study consisted of cDNA or gDNA derived from T cells, B-cell-depleted T cells, or PBMCs. Deeply sampled blood TCRbeta repertoires from subjects exposed to, actively infected with, or recovered from COVID-19 were included in the dataset. Nearly every sample came with metadata listing a de-identified subject ID, COVID-19 status, age in years and sex. Where HLA class I and class II types were available, the types were taken from metadata supplied by the sample provider, not from assay-based typing. Samples were obtained from the ongoing ImmuneRACE study (first 160 participants) and from over 1,000 subjects provided by 6 global collaborators. Results the study describes overall, beyond this receptor: Clinical and demographic metadata were provided uncurated, with the amount varying by source and participant.

Based on the germline V gene, the CDR1 and CDR2 sequences are LGHNA and YSLEER. V is cut back by 0 bases and J by 7 bases, with 4 bases in the junction unmatched. Reading from cysteine to phenylalanine, the CDR3 counts 16 amino acids. Only the CDR3 part of the read is kept: 48 bases, read in frame from the first base. The collaborating institutions used their own protocols to collect whole blood in K2EDTA tubes. For TCRbeta analysis, collaborator samples were shipped as frozen whole blood, as isolated PBMCs, or as DNA extracted from either sample type. The sequence was obtained from a woman aged 45-65 years with active or convalescent COVID-19. In this chain, TRBV4-3 is recombined with TRBJ2-1, with 12 junctional bases fitting TRBD2. Sequences were obtained from peripheral blood. This receptor has the CDR3 CASSQDASGGGNEQFF. The sequence in DNA is TGCGCCAGCAGCCAAGATGCTAGCGGGGGGGGGAATGAGCAGTTCTTC.